What follows are 3 T cell receptor beta chains derived from one specimen sequenced in a study of cytomegalovirus exposure and HLA in healthy donors. Here immunoSEQ multiplex PCR was the method, and the copy in TCRdb shows in-frame clones only, minus some. The sample holds approximately 110,000 clones, almost 90% seen once. The sample taken for sequencing was PBMCs. Every receptor here comes from a woman between 18 and 29 years old in good health and CMV-seronegative.

This clone has only a few counts. The rearrangement links TRBV6-1 to TRBJ1-2; 8 bases match TRBD1. The trim removed 1 base at V and 4 bases at J, leaving 2 bases unmatched. CDR1 is MNHNS, CDR2 SASEGT, per germline. This CDR3 has 14 amino acids. The CDR3 DNA reads as TGTGCCAGCAGTGAAGGGACAGGGCTCTATGGCTACACCTTC. As protein: CASSEGTGLYGYTF.

This rearrangement joins TRBV27 to TRBJ2-3; 8 bases fit TRBD2. The CDR3 totals 20 residues. V shed 1 base, J shed 0 bases, and the junction held 15 bases outside the gene matches. Germline V lookup: CDR1 MNHEY, CDR2 SMNVEV (reference sequence). CDR3 DNA sequence: TGTGCCAGCAGTTTATTTACCGGGGGGGGAGGGAGTTTTAGCACAGATACGCAGTATTTT. Residues: CASSLFTGGGGSFSTDTQYF.

V is TRBV19 and J is TRBJ1-3; possibly TRBD1 for D (5 bases). V lost 7 bases and J lost 4, with 17 bases in between. The CDR3 totals 15 residues. In germline, CDR1 is LNHDA, CDR2 SQIVND (reference sequence). The CDR3 is CASTPGRAAGNTIYF. CDR3 nucleotides: TGTGCCAGTACGCCGGGCAGGGCGGCCGGAAACACCATATATTTT.